Each of the 21 T cell receptor beta chains below was sequenced from the same sample in a study of T cells in Graves' hyperthyroidism and ophthalmopathy. TCR beta CDR3 regions were amplified from RNA transcripts. The HTBI set primed first-round TCR CDR3 RT-PCR. In TCRdb, the multiplex PCR reads were re-called with MiXCR into one record per CDR3 protein. The sample consists of about 280,000 distinct CDR3 sequences, around 25% of them appearing once. Sample: blood. The receptors here all came from a man aged 40-55 years with Graves' hyperthyroidism that later progressed to Graves' ophthalmopathy.

The chain employs TRBV28 and TRBJ2-7, with 11 nucleotides matching TRBD2. The CDR3 spans 15 residues. The V and J ends lost 10 bases and 8 bases, in that order; junction bases with no gene match: 16. Germline loops: CDR1 MDHEN, CDR2 SYDVKM. The CDR3 is CATSGGATSGRQQYF. CDR3 bases: TGTGCCACATCAGGCGGGGCTACTAGCGGGAGACAGCAGTACTTC. The whole variable domain, remainder taken from reference TRBV28 and TRBJ2-7, is DVKVTQSSRYLVKRTGEKVFLECVQDMDHENMFWYRQDPGLGLRLIYFSYDVKMKEKGDIPEGYSVSREKKERFSLILESASTNQTSMYLCATSGGATSGRQQYFGPGTRLTVT.

This clonotype showed up many times. The CDR3: CASSYLPDSYEQYF. For the CDR3, the DNA is TGTGCCAGCAGTTACCTCCCGGACTCCTACGAGCAGTACTTC. The rearrangement links TRBV6-5 to TRBJ2-7; D call uncertain. The germline gives CDR1 MNHEY, CDR2 SVGAGI. Trimming pared 2 bases from V and 0 bases from J, leaving 8 bases between. The CDR3 spans 14 residues.

CDR3 nucleotides: TGTGCCAGCACGGGCAGATCCTACGAGCAGTACTTC. Protein: CASTGRSYEQYF. V gene TRBV6-2 or TRBV6-3 combines with J gene TRBJ2-7; D is uncertain. This CDR3 is 12 amino acids long. Germline values: CDR1 MNHEY, CDR2 SVGEGT. Between the trimmed V and J ends, which lost 7 bases and 1 base, there was a span of 8 bases.

This clonotype was detected many times. This rearrangement joins TRBV19 to TRBJ1-3; the D is unclear. This CDR3 region has 16 residues. V was pared by 7 bases and J by 0 bases, with 16 bases between. CDR1 is LNHDA and CDR2 is SQIVND in the germline V gene (reference sequence). The CDR3 here is CASTELGQPSGNTIYF. CDR3 bases: TGTGCCAGTACGGAGCTTGGGCAACCCTCTGGAAACACCATATATTTT.

CDR3 sequence reads: CATGTGANYGYTF. In nucleotides, the CDR3 is TGTGCCACCGGGACAGGAGCTAACTATGGCTACACCTTC. This chain connects TRBV7-8 to TRBJ1-2; 8 bases match TRBD1. The V segment lost 10 bases and the J segment 0 bases; nucleotides outside the gene matches: 4. The CDR3 length is 13 residues. Germline-derived CDR1 and CDR2 are SGHVS and FQNEAQ.

This clonotype has a count of ten or more. In DNA form, the CDR3 reads TGCAGCGTCCAGGGGACCGGGGAGCTGTTTTTT. Protein product: CSVQGTGELFF. This chain links TRBV29-1 with TRBJ2-2; maybe TRBD1 (6 bases). The germline CDR1 and CDR2 sequences are SQVTM and ANQGSEA. CDR3 length: 11 residues. V shed 6 bases and J shed 5 bases, with 7 bases lying between them.

This clonotype was found many times. The chain has TRBV5-1 and TRBJ1-1; D perhaps matches TRBD1 (5 bases). The CDR3 has 13 residues. The germline V gene has CDR1 SGHRS and CDR2 YFSETQ. Trimming shortened V by 4 bases and J by 2 bases, and 9 bases separated the two germline ends. This CDR3 reads CASSDDSNTEAFF. CDR3 sequence (DNA): TGCGCCAGCAGCGATGACAGCAACACTGAAGCTTTCTTT.

The genes are TRBV6-1 and TRBJ1-1, with D maybe TRBD1 (6 bases). The CDR3 spans 16 residues. Trimming shortened V by 8 bases and J by 1 base, and 20 bases separated the two germline ends. Germline V gene lookup returns CDR1 MNHNS and CDR2 SASEGT. The CDR3 nucleotides are TGTGCCAGCCGGACCTTACTCACAGGGCCGAACACTGAAGCTTTCTTT. This sequence encodes CASRTLLTGPNTEAFF.

In its sample, this clonotype was seen many times. The chain uses TRBV3-1 and TRBJ1-1, with TRBD1 identical over 7 bases. This CDR3 is 14 amino acids long. With V trimmed by 10 bases and J by 5 bases, 13 bases remained unmatched. The germline gives CDR1 LGHDT, CDR2 YNNKEL (reference sequence). The CDR3 loop reads CATGAGGGVTEAFF. As DNA, the CDR3 is TGTGCCACCGGGGCAGGGGGTGGTGTTACTGAAGCTTTCTTT.

This clonotype showed up many times. V is TRBV18 and J is TRBJ1-1; 7 nucleotides match TRBD1. The length of the CDR3 is 15 residues. The germline gives CDR1 KGHSH, CDR2 LQKENI. J gave up 2 bases and V 3 bases, and 6 bases lay outside the gene matches. The CDR3 DNA follows: TGTGCCAGCTCACCCCCCGGGACAGATAACACTGAAGCTTTCTTT. This gives the protein CASSPPGTDNTEAFF.

This clonotype showed up many times. V and J are TRBV6-5 and TRBJ2-3, with TRBD2 matching over 10 bases. From germline, CDR1 is MNHEY and CDR2 SVGAGI. The CDR3 extends over 16 amino acids. Trimming cost V 3 bases and J 5 bases; bases outside gene matches: 8. In DNA, the CDR3 is TGTGCCAGCAGTTATCTCAGCGGGAGGGCTGTAGATACGCAGTATTTT. It translates to CASSYLSGRAVDTQYF.

Ten or more counts support this clonotype. The rearrangement joins TRBV6-1 to TRBJ2-7; tentative D call: TRBD2 (5 bases). The CDR3 extends over 14 amino acids. Germline CDR1 reads MNHNS; CDR2 reads SASEGT. The ends were cut back, 4 bases at V and 0 bases at J, with 10 bases in the middle. The chain's CDR3 is CASSVREHSYEQYF. The CDR3 DNA sequence: TGTGCCAGCAGTGTGAGGGAACACTCCTACGAGCAGTACTTC.

This clonotype was recorded many times. V gene TRBV29-1 combines with J gene TRBJ2-7, with TRBD2 matching 8 bases. The junction had 6 bases not matched to a gene; V was cut back by 4 bases and J by 4 bases. CDR3 length: 13 amino acids. Germline V gives CDR1 SQVTM, CDR2 ANQGSEA. CDR3 region: CSVGGAGEYEQYF. In DNA, the CDR3 is TGCAGCGTTGGGGGAGCGGGAGAGTACGAGCAGTACTTC.

The chain has TRBV6-1 and TRBJ2-7, with TRBD1 as a possible D gene (5 bases). Germline-derived CDR1 and CDR2 are MNHNS and SASEGT. The CDR3 covers 15 residues. Trimming removed 5 bases from V and 1 base from J, with 15 bases in between. CDR3 in amino acids: CASSPSVDKSYEQYF. The CDR3 DNA sequence: TGTGCCAGCAGTCCGTCGGTGGACAAATCCTACGAGCAGTACTTC.

This clonotype was counted at least ten times. This rearrangement joins TRBV7-3 to TRBJ2-6; D is possibly TRBD1 (7 bases). The CDR3 runs 15 residues. Trimming left V 4 bases short and J 12 bases short, with 19 bases between. Per germline, CDR1 SGHTA and CDR2 FQGTGA. CDR3 amino acids: CASSSPTGTAGVLTF. The CDR3 nucleotides are TGTGCCAGCAGCTCGCCGACCGGGACAGCGGGCGTCCTGACTTTC.

Ten or more counts support this clonotype. In nucleotides, the CDR3 is TGTGCCACCTTGGCGGGGGCGCCGGAAGAGCAGTACTTC. Its translation is CATLAGAPEEQYF. The chain carries TRBV10-3 and TRBJ2-7; a weak D match, TRBD2 (7 bases). Trimming left V 10 bases short and J 7 bases short, with 20 bases between. The CDR3 has 13 amino acids. The germline V gene has CDR1 ENHRY and CDR2 SYGVKD.

There are many counts of this clonotype. The chain uses TRBV20-1 and TRBJ2-2; D is perhaps TRBD1 (6 bases). The germline gives CDR1 DFQATT, CDR2 SNEGSKA (reference sequence). CDR3 size: 15 residues. Deletions cut 6 bases from V and 0 bases from J, with 14 bases between. This CDR3 is CSAKSGASNTGELFF. Here the CDR3 DNA reads TGCAGTGCAAAGTCAGGGGCTTCGAACACCGGGGAGCTGTTTTTT.

This clonotype was found many times. The chain has TRBV5-1 and TRBJ2-7; D is possibly TRBD2 (6 bases). The germline V gene encodes CDR1 SGHRS and CDR2 YFSETQ. The CDR3 extends over 14 amino acids. V was cut by 3 bases and J by 1 base, with 11 bases left in between. The CDR3 sequence: CASSWDGGSYEQYF. CDR3 in DNA: TGCGCCAGCAGCTGGGACGGGGGATCCTACGAGCAGTACTTC.

This clonotype has at least ten counts. The V gene is TRBV30, the J gene TRBJ2-2; the D is unclear. The CDR3 length is 14 residues. Germline-derived CDR1 and CDR2 are GTSNPN and SVGIG (reference sequence). Between the trimmed V and J ends, which lost 3 bases and 4 bases, there was a span of 12 bases. The CDR3 spells CAWRAVRGTGELFF. As DNA, the CDR3 is TGTGCCTGGAGGGCCGTCCGAGGCACCGGGGAGCTGTTTTTT.

This clonotype was recorded many times. The J gene is TRBJ1-1, the V gene TRBV12-3 or TRBV12-4; tentatively, D is TRBD1 (6 bases). CDR3 length equals 16 residues. V lost 3 bases and J lost 3, with 17 bases in between. The CDR3 spells CASSFSPSGTHTEAFF. The CDR3 nucleotides read TGTGCCAGCAGTTTTTCCCCATCCGGGACACACACTGAAGCTTTCTTT.

Many counts were recorded for this clonotype. The chain joins TRBV6-5 to TRBJ2-5; weak D call: TRBD1 (6 bases). Germline CDR1 is MNHEY and CDR2 is SVGAGI. V lost 2 bases to trimming and J lost 2 bases, with 15 bases between them. The CDR3 contains 16 residues. CDR3 in DNA: TGTGCCAGCAGTTACCCGCACCGGGACAATCAAGAGACCCAGTACTTC. Its translation: CASSYPHRDNQETQYF.